This TCR beta chain was recovered during a study of blood T cell repertoires in COVID-19. Study-level background: T cells, B-cell-depleted T cells, or PBMCs provided the cDNA or gDNA that served as material.

Repertoires were generated with immunoSEQ multiplex PCR, while TCRdb's copy carries only in-frame clones and drops some. The table shows around 350,000 clones, with roughly 86% occurring only once. Germline V gives CDR1 GTSNPN, CDR2 SVGIG (reference sequence). This CDR3 is built from 13 residues. Trimming removed 2 bases at V and 7 bases at J, with 12 bases between. The sample comprised peripheral blood. This TCR came from a human donor in a cohort sampled during active COVID-19. This sequence joins TRBV30 and TRBJ1-5; D not certain. CDR3 amino acids: CAWSPSGRQPQHF. As DNA, the CDR3 is TGTGCCTGGAGTCCGTCTGGGAGGCAGCCCCAGCATTTT.